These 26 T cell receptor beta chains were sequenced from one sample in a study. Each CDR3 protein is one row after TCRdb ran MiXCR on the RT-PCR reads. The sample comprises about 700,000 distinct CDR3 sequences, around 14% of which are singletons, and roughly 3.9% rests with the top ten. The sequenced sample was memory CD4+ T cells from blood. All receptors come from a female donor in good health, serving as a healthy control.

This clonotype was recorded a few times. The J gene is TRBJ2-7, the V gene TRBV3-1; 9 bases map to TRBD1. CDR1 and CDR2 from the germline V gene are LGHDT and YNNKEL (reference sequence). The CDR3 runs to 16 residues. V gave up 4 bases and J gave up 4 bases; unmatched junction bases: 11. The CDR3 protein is CASSPTSGQGLYEQYF. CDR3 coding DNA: TGTGCCAGCAGCCCGACGTCGGGACAGGGCCTTTACGAGCAGTACTTC.

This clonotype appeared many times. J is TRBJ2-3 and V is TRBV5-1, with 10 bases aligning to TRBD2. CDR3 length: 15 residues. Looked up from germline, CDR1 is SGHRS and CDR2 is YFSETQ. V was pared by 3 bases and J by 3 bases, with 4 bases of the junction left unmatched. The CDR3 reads CASSSQREGTDTQYF. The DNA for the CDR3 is TGCGCCAGCAGCTCCCAGCGGGAGGGTACAGATACGCAGTATTTT.

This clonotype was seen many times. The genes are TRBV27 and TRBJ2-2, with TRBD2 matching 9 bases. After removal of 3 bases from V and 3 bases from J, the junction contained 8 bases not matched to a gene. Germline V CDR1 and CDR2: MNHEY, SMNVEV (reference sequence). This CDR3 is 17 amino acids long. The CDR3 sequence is CASSLSSGRGYTGELFF. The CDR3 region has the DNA TGTGCCAGCAGTTTGAGTAGCGGGAGAGGGTACACCGGGGAGCTGTTTTTT.

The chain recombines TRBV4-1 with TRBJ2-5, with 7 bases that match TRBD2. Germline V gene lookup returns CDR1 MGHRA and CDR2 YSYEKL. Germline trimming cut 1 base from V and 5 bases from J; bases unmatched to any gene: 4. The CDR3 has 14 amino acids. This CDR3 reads CASSQGGSGETQYF. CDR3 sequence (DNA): TGCGCCAGCAGCCAAGGAGGTAGCGGGGAGACCCAGTACTTC.

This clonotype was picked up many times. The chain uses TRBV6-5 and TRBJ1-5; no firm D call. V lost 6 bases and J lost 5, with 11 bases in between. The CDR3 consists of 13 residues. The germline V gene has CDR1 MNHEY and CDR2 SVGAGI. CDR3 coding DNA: TGTGCCAGCAGCCGTGGGTTCGATCAGCCCCAGCATTTT. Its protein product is CASSRGFDQPQHF.

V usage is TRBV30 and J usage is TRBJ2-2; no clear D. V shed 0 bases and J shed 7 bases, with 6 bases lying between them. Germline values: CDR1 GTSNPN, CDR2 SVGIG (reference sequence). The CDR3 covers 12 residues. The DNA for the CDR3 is TGTGCCTGGAGTGTACCATTCGGGGAGCTGTTTTTT. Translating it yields CAWSVPFGELFF.

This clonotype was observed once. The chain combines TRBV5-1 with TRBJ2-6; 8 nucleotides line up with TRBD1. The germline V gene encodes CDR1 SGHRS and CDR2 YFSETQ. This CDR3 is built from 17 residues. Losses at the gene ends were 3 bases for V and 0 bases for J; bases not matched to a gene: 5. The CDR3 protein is CASSSGQAISGANVLTF. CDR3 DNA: TGCGCCAGCAGCTCGGGACAGGCAATCTCTGGGGCCAACGTCCTGACTTTC.

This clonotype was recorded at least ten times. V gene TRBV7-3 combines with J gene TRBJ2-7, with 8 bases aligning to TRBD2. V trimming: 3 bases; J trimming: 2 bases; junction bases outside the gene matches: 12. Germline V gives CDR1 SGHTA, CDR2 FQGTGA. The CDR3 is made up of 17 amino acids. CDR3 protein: CASSFPPQAGGPYEQYF. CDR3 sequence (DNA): TGTGCCAGCAGCTTCCCTCCCCAGGCGGGAGGACCCTACGAGCAGTACTTC.

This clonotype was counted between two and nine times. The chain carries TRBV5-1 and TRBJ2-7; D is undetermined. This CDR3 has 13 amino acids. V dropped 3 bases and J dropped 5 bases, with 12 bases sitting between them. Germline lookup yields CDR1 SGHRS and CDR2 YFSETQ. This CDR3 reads CASSYSPTNEQYF. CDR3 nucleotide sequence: TGCGCCAGCAGCTATTCCCCCACCAACGAGCAGTACTTC.

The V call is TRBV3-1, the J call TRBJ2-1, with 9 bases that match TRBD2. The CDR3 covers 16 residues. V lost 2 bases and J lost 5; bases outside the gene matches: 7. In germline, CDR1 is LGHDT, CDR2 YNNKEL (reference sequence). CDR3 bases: TGTGCCAGCAGCCAACGAGCGGGGGGTATAGACAATGAGCAGTTCTTC. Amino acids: CASSQRAGGIDNEQFF.

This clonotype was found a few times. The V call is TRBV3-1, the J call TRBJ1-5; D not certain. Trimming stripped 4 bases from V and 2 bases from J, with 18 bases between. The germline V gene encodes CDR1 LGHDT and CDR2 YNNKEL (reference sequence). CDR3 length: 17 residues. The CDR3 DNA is TGTGCCAGCAGCCCTTCGGGCGGAGGTGGTGGCAATCAGCCCCAGCATTTT. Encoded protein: CASSPSGGGGGNQPQHF.

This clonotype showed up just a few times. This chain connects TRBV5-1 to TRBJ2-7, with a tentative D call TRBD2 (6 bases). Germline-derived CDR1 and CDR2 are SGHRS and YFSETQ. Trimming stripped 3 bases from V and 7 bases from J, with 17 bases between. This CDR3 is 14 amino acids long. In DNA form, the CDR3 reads TGCGCCAGCAGCTCAGAGGGACTCTCAGGGGAGCAGTACTTC. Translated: CASSSEGLSGEQYF.

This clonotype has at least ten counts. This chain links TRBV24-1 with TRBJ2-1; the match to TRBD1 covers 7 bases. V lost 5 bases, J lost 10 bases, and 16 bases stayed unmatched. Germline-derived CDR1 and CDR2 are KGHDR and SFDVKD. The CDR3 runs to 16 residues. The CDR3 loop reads CATSAPNDRVRGEQFF. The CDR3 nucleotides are TGTGCCACCAGTGCCCCAAATGACAGGGTAAGGGGCGAGCAGTTCTTC.

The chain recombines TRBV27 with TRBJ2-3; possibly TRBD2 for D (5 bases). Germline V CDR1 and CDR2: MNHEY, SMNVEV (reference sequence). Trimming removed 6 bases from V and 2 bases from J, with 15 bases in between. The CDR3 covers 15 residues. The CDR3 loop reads CASRAAAWYTDTQYF. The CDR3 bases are TGTGCCAGCAGAGCGGCTGCCTGGTACACAGATACGCAGTATTTT.

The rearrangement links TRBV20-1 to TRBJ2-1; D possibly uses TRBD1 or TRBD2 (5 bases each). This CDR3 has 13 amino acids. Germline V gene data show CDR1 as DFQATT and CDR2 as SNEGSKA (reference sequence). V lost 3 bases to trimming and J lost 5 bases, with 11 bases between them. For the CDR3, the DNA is TGCAGTGCTAGGTCCGGGACCAACAATGAGCAGTTCTTC. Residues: CSARSGTNNEQFF.

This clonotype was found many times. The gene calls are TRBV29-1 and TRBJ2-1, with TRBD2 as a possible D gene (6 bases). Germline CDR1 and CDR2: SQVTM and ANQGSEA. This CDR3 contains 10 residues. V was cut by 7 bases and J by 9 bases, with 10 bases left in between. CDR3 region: CSAGEAEQFF. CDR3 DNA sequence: TGCAGCGCCGGGGAGGCTGAGCAGTTCTTC.

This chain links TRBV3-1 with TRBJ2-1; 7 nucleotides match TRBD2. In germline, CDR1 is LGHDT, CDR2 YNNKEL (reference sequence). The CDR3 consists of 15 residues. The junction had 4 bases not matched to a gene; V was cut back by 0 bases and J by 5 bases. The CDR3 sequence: CASSQDGGVNNEQFF. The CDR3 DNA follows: TGTGCCAGCAGCCAAGATGGGGGGGTTAACAATGAGCAGTTCTTC.

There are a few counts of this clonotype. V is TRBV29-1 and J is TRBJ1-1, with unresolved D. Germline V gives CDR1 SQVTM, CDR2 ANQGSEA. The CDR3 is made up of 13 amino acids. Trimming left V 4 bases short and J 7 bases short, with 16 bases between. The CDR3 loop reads CSVGQSAVLEAFF. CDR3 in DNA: TGCAGCGTTGGTCAGTCCGCCGTTCTTGAAGCTTTCTTT.

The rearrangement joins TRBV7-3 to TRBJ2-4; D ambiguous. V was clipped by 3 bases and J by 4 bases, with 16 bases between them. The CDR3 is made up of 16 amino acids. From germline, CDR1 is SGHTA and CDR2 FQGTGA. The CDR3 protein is CASSFPSAIIKNIQYF. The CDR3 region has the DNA TGTGCCAGCAGCTTCCCCTCAGCGATAATAAAAAACATTCAGTACTTC.

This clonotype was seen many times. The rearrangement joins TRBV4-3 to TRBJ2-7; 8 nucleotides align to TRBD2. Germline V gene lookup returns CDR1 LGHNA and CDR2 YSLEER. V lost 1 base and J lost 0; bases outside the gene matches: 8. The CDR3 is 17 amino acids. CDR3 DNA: TGCGCCAGCAGCCAAGGGGCCGGGAGGGGGAGCTCCTACGAGCAGTACTTC. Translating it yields CASSQGAGRGSSYEQYF.

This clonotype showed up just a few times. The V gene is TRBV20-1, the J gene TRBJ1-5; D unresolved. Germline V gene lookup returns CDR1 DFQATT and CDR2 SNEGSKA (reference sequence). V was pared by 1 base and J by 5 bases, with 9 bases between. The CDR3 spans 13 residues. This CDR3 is CSARGSWDQPQHF. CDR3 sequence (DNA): TGCAGTGCTAGAGGATCCTGGGATCAGCCCCAGCATTTT.

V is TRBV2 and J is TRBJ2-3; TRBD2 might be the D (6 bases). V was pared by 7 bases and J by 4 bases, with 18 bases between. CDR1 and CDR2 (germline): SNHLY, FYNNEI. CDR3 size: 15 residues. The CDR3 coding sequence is TGTGCCAGCATCACTAGCCCCCGGAGAGCAGATACGCAGTATTTT. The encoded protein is CASITSPRRADTQYF.

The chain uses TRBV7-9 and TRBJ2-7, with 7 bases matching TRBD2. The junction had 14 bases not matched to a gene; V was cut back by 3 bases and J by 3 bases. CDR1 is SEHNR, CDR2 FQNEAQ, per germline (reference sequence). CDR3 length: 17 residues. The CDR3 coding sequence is TGTGCCAGCAGCTTTATAGCCTTCACTAGCGAGGGCTACGAGCAGTACTTC. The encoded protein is CASSFIAFTSEGYEQYF.

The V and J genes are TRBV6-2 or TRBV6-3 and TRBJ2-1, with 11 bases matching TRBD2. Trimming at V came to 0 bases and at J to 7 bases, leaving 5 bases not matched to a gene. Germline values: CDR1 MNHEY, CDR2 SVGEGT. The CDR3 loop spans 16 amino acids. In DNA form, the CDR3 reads TGTGCCAGCAGTTACTCTCTAGCGGGAGGAGGTAATGAGCAGTTCTTC. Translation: CASSYSLAGGGNEQFF.

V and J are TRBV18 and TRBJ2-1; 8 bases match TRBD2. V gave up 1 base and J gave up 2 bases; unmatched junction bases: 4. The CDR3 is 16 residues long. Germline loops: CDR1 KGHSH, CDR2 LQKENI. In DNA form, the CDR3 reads TGTGCCAGCTCACCACAGAATAGCGGGACCTACAATGAGCAGTTCTTC. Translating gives CASSPQNSGTYNEQFF.

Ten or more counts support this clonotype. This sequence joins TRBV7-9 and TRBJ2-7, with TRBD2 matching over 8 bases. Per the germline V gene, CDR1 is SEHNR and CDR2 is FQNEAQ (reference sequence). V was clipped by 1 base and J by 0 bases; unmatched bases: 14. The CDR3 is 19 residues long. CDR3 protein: CASSLVAGLEQRSSYEQYF. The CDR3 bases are TGTGCCAGCAGCTTAGTAGCGGGACTAGAGCAGCGGAGCTCCTACGAGCAGTACTTC.